This T cell receptor (beta chain) was captured in a study of T cell responses to AZD1222 COVID-19 vaccine. The study, taken as a whole, reports: Repertoires in all cases were sampled only once the peak T cell response had passed. Rises in breadth and depth of Spike-specific TCRs came after two AZD1222 doses. White British donors predominated, females outnumbered males, and clonal diversity was possibly underestimated. Baseline seropositives among AZD1222 recipients totaled only 5 or 6.

Worth noting for this clone: The antigen is unknown.

From germline, CDR1 is SGHNT and CDR2 YYREEE (reference sequence). V was cut by 4 bases and J by 2 bases, with 10 bases left in between. This CDR3 region has 13 residues. Generated by immunoSEQ multiplex PCR, the TCRdb table keeps only in-frame clones and is missing some. Among about 130,000 clones listed, around 91% were seen once. The origin of this receptor is an adult in good health. The genes are TRBV5-4 and TRBJ2-7; D gene ambiguous. The starting material was peripheral blood, obtained on day 0 of MenACWY control vaccination. This CDR3 is CASSHNAAYEQYF. In DNA form, the CDR3 reads TGTGCCAGCAGCCATAATGCAGCCTACGAGCAGTACTTC.